This note documents a single TCR beta chain sequence. Per the original methods: Amplification with reference gene primers provided the estimates of nucleated cell counts. The repertoire was sequenced with immunoSEQ multiplex PCR; TCRdb's copy has only in-frame clones and lacks some. V, J and clone size reflect that table, while D and trimming were determined from the DNA. The profile covers about 200,000 clones, with 80% to 90% appearing a single time and under 11% taken by the ten largest. This specimen comes from a study of blood T cell repertoires in COVID-19. Germline loops: CDR1 SGHDN, CDR2 FVKESK. The germline V and J ends were trimmed by 6 bases and 4 bases, with 15 bases remaining between them. This CDR3 has 14 amino acids.

Material for sequencing was peripheral blood. The chain uses TRBV14 and TRBJ1-1, with a weak D call TRBD1 (5 bases). This receptor was identified in an elderly woman with acute or convalescent COVID-19. CDR3 in amino acids: CASSSRQGGTEAFF. The CDR3 nucleotides read TGTGCCAGCAGTTCGAGGCAGGGTGGCACTGAAGCTTTCTTT.